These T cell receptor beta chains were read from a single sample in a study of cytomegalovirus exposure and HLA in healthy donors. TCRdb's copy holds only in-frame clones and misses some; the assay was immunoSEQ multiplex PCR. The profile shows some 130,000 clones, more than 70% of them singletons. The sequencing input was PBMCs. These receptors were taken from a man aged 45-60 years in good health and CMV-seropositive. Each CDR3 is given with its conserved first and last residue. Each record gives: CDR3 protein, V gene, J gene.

CDR3 protein: CASSSGFTGYTF; V gene: TRBV7-6; J gene: TRBJ1-2
CDR3 protein: CASSLRDSPDFHQPQHF; V gene: TRBV19; J gene: TRBJ1-5
CDR3 protein: CASSPWTGTNTEAFF; V gene: TRBV19; J gene: TRBJ1-1
CDR3 protein: CASSLGTATNEKLFF; V gene: TRBV18; J gene: TRBJ1-4
CDR3 protein: CASGRGQGARGGNTEAFF; V gene: TRBV12-5; J gene: TRBJ1-1
CDR3 protein: CASSLGGGSSYEQYF; V gene: TRBV5-4; J gene: TRBJ2-7
CDR3 protein: CASSQLAGGEYEQYF; V gene: TRBV6-1; J gene: .
CDR3 protein: CASSVSGFEQYF; V gene: TRBV11-3; J gene: TRBJ2-7
CDR3 protein: CASSDSGGRADTQYF; V gene: TRBV6-4; J gene: TRBJ2-3
CDR3 protein: CASSQGDRVNTEAFF; V gene: TRBV14; J gene: TRBJ1-1
CDR3 protein: CASPPRGGQNNEQFF; V gene: TRBV7-2; J gene: TRBJ2-1
CDR3 protein: CASSLWGGSGRGYTF; V gene: TRBV5-1; J gene: TRBJ1-2
CDR3 protein: CASSLGSQNTGELFF; V gene: TRBV7-2; J gene: TRBJ2-2
CDR3 protein: CASKDTLNTGELFF; V gene: TRBV19; J gene: TRBJ2-2
CDR3 protein: CASGWEAEGYTF; V gene: TRBV19; J gene: TRBJ1-2
CDR3 protein: CASSLRGGQNQPQHF; V gene: TRBV5-1; J gene: TRBJ1-5
CDR3 protein: CSARLGGDEKLFF; V gene: TRBV29-1; J gene: TRBJ1-4
CDR3 protein: CASSLDNRGPYEQYF; V gene: TRBV5-1; J gene: TRBJ2-7
CDR3 protein: CSVGTSGGPDTQYF; V gene: TRBV29-1; J gene: TRBJ2-3
CDR3 protein: CASSPYQGVPPYGYTF; V gene: TRBV18; J gene: TRBJ1-2
CDR3 protein: CASRPDSYNEQFF; V gene: TRBV5-4; J gene: TRBJ2-1
CDR3 protein: CASSLAVLSYNEQFF; V gene: TRBV4-3; J gene: TRBJ2-1
CDR3 protein: CSVGRPGGYGYTF; V gene: TRBV29-1; J gene: TRBJ1-2
CDR3 protein: CASSARQGTDTQYF; V gene: TRBV9; J gene: TRBJ2-3
CDR3 protein: CASSGTGLQGAGGVGELFF; V gene: TRBV19; J gene: TRBJ2-2
CDR3 protein: CASSHTRNYGYTF; V gene: TRBV11-3; J gene: TRBJ1-2
CDR3 protein: CASKRGLGEKLFF; V gene: TRBV13; J gene: TRBJ1-4
CDR3 protein: CSVGWTSGTDTQYF; V gene: TRBV29-1; J gene: TRBJ2-3
CDR3 protein: CASSADDRDWHGYTF; V gene: TRBV27; J gene: TRBJ1-2
CDR3 protein: CASYSQGGNTEAFF; V gene: TRBV6-1; J gene: TRBJ1-1
CDR3 protein: CASSHANRGNGEKLFF; V gene: TRBV4-2; J gene: TRBJ1-4
CDR3 protein: CASSLELGLAGDEQYF; V gene: TRBV7-2; J gene: TRBJ2-7
CDR3 protein: CASSLWGQGGYTF; V gene: TRBV5-4; J gene: TRBJ1-2
CDR3 protein: CASTLRGVGAEAFF; V gene: TRBV19; J gene: TRBJ1-1
CDR3 protein: CAISVGGSTDTQYF; V gene: TRBV10-3; J gene: TRBJ2-3
CDR3 protein: CASSGRTSAYNEQFF; V gene: TRBV6-1; J gene: TRBJ2-1
CDR3 protein: CASTPTVSGANVLTF; V gene: TRBV5-1; J gene: TRBJ2-6
CDR3 protein: CASSLVAYGYTF; V gene: TRBV5-6; J gene: TRBJ1-2
CDR3 protein: CASSLGEGEAFF; V gene: TRBV11-3; J gene: TRBJ1-1
CDR3 protein: CASNKRGASSEQYF; V gene: TRBV6-5; J gene: TRBJ2-7
CDR3 protein: CASSGQDRGLYGYTF; V gene: TRBV27; J gene: TRBJ1-2
CDR3 protein: CASSSGQNNSPLHF; V gene: TRBV4-2; J gene: TRBJ1-6
CDR3 protein: CASSLRGGGAPPDTQYF; V gene: TRBV27; J gene: TRBJ2-3
CDR3 protein: CASSALTGGAETQYF; V gene: TRBV19; J gene: TRBJ2-5
CDR3 protein: CASSEARYGGGRYNEQFF; V gene: TRBV6-1; J gene: TRBJ2-1
CDR3 protein: CASSPPSRGARNTEAFF; V gene: TRBV18; J gene: TRBJ1-1
CDR3 protein: CASSKQGAVNEKLFF; V gene: TRBV4-1; J gene: TRBJ1-4
CDR3 protein: CASSQRTGLNYEQYF; V gene: TRBV27; J gene: TRBJ2-7
CDR3 protein: CASSRQGMGNTIYF; V gene: TRBV7-8; J gene: TRBJ1-3
CDR3 protein: CASSQGSNEQFF; V gene: TRBV4-1; J gene: TRBJ2-1
CDR3 protein: CASRRGQENTEAFF; V gene: TRBV19; J gene: TRBJ1-1
CDR3 protein: CASSLSPGVTNYGYTF; V gene: TRBV27; J gene: TRBJ1-2
CDR3 protein: CASSRIQGAGGYTF; V gene: TRBV19; J gene: TRBJ1-2
CDR3 protein: CASTLAGGYSTDTQYF; V gene: TRBV2; J gene: TRBJ2-3
CDR3 protein: CASSLGTGKGYTF; V gene: TRBV7-9; J gene: TRBJ1-2